A single sample gave rise to the 5 T cell receptor beta chains below, sequenced in a study of PD-1 blockade in classical Hodgkin lymphoma (dated by TCRdb to about 2020). The sample's time point label is to be understood as: cycle 4 day 1 (C4D1), after more than five weeks of nivolumab. Every trial patient had relapsed following autologous stem cell transplantation, and prior brentuximab vedotin exposure was what differed among cohorts A, B and C. CD4+ T cells were purified from thawed PBMCs by magnetic negative selection with a Miltenyi CD4+ T cell isolation kit. Libraries were prepared through the immunoSEQ multiplex PCR assay. TCRdb retrieved this table from immuneACCESS and kept in-frame rearrangements only. Not all clones are present; in checked studies, unresolved V genes account for under half, and no reason is known for the remainder. This sample is represented by around 28,000 clones; around 86% of them were singletons. The ten most abundant clones make up approximately 0.45% of the sample.

The specimen was CD4+ T cells from blood, collected before the fourth cycle of nivolumab. The origin of the receptors is a human donor with classical Hodgkin lymphoma.

This chain connects TRBV27 to TRBJ2-3, with a tentative D call TRBD2 (5 bases). V was shortened by 6 bases and J by 1 base, with 14 bases between the two germline ends. CDR3 length equals 15 residues. Looked up from germline, CDR1 is MNHEY and CDR2 is SMNVEV (reference sequence). CDR3 DNA: TGTGCCAGCAGGATGAGCGGCCGGGGCACAGATACGCAGTATTTT. Translating it yields CASRMSGRGTDTQYF.

The rearrangement links TRBV6-5 to TRBJ2-1; TRBD2 aligns across 10 bases. Germline CDR1 and CDR2: MNHEY and SVGAGI. V was clipped by 7 bases and J by 8 bases; unmatched bases: 5. CDR3 size: 13 residues. CDR3 nucleotides: TGTGCCAGCAAAGCGGGGGGGCCCCATGAGCAGTTCTTC. This codes for CASKAGGPHEQFF.

The V gene is TRBV30, the J gene TRBJ2-3; unclear D gene. There are 16 residues in the CDR3. The V gene's germline CDR1 is GTSNPN and CDR2 SVGIG (reference sequence). The germline V and J ends were trimmed by 5 bases and 0 bases, with 18 bases remaining between them. The CDR3, as DNA: TGTGCCTGGGGCCCTGAGACCAGAGCTAGCACAGATACGCAGTATTTT. It yields the protein CAWGPETRASTDTQYF.

The chain has TRBV5-1 and TRBJ2-3; 9 positions agree with TRBD1. J was trimmed by 4 bases and V by 5 bases; bases with no gene match: 8. Germline-derived CDR1 and CDR2 are SGHRS and YFSETQ. This CDR3 region has 15 residues. CDR3: CASSKGQGISDTQYF. In DNA, the CDR3 is TGCGCCAGCAGTAAGGGACAGGGCATTTCAGATACGCAGTATTTT.

The CDR3 DNA sequence: TGTGCCACCGGGACTCTGTCTACCACAGATACGCAGTATTTT. Translating gives CATGTLSTTDTQYF. The chain recombines TRBV19 with TRBJ2-3; TRBD2 is a possible D gene (6 bases). CDR3 size: 14 residues. Germline assignment: CDR1 LNHDA and CDR2 SQIVND (reference sequence). V was shortened by 10 bases and J by 2 bases, with 16 bases between the two germline ends.